These T cell receptor beta chains were read from a single sample in a study of blood T cell repertoires in COVID-19. The assay was immunoSEQ multiplex PCR, and TCRdb's table has in-frame clones only and misses some. Here the sample spans about 480,000 clones, 85% to 90% being singletons. Sequences were obtained from PBMCs or T cells enriched from blood (not recorded which). Receptor source: a woman aged 35 to 49 who had recovered from COVID-19. Both conserved end residues are part of each CDR3. Each record gives: V gene, CDR3 length, J gene, CDR3 protein.

>TRBV7-9|14|TRBJ1-1
CASSLGHLNTEAFF
>TRBV5-4|13|TRBJ1-2
CASSLDRGHGYTF
>TRBV13|12|TRBJ1-6
CASSSDSLTLHF
>TRBV6-2/TRBV6-3|14|TRBJ1-1
CASSYSGQGTEAFF
>TRBV11-3|14|TRBJ2-1
CASSAGTGGDEQFF
>TRBV3-1/TRBV3-2|18|TRBJ1-3
CASSQGPDPGISGNTIYF
>TRBV6-5|12|TRBJ1-1
CASSTRDTEAFF
>TRBV3-1/TRBV3-2|16|TRBJ2-7
CASSQESFGTPYEQYF
>TRBV11-2|14|TRBJ2-7
CASSLDSSRVEQYF
>TRBV27|15|TRBJ1-2
CASSFNSGLPYGYTF
>TRBV25-1|12|TRBJ2-7
CASRHRTREQYF
>TRBV19|17|TRBJ2-1
CATELRTGTGSYNEQFF
>TRBV4-3|20|TRBJ2-3
CASSPDGLARTSTSTDTQYF
>TRBV7-8|17|TRBJ1-1
CASSLPGLFSRSSGAFF
>TRBV24-1|13|TRBJ2-7
CATSEVRQGKQYF
>TRBV4-3|16|TRBJ2-1
CASSQVRGGVGNEQFF
>TRBV4-2|15|TRBJ2-7
CASSQPGLDPYEQYF
>TRBV15|13|TRBJ2-5
CATSRGTVETQYF
>TRBV7-9|16|TRBJ2-5
CASSSRASGTQETQYF
>TRBV11-1|14|TRBJ1-1
CASSFNSGSTEAFF
>TRBV7-2|15|TRBJ2-7
CASSLAMDSSYEQYF
>TRBV28|14|TRBJ2-5
CASSLYRGRETQYF
>TRBV9|14|TRBJ2-4
CASSPRTGLNIQYF
>TRBV5-4|13|TRBJ1-5
CASSGTVNQPQHF
>TRBV4-3|16|TRBJ1-2
CASSHPGQGLTYGYTF
>TRBV2|15|TRBJ1-6
CASSLQGADNSPLHF
>TRBV7-2|12|TRBJ1-2
CASRTDSKGYTF
>TRBV10-3|16|TRBJ2-3
CAITTSAGLSTDTQYF
>TRBV14|17|TRBJ2-4
CASSQIAGDGSKNIQYF
>TRBV7-8|14|TRBJ1-5
CASSLGPSNQPQHF
>TRBV10-3|14|TRBJ2-1
CAISYTASYNEQFF
>TRBV29-1|15|TRBJ2-7
CSARRLAGGSYEQYF
>TRBV5-6|19|TRBJ2-1
CASSFYHSGRTRSYNEQFF
>TRBV20-1|14|TRBJ2-1
CSASSFSRGREQFF
>TRBV5-4|14|TRBJ1-1
CASSPGQGVTEAFF
>TRBV13|16|TRBJ2-1
CASSPPGLAGKNEQFF
>TRBV28|15|TRBJ1-2
CASSLGDTAFYGYTF
>TRBV4-3|14|TRBJ1-2
CASSQLGRIYGYTF
>TRBV6-6|13|TRBJ1-4
CASQRGSYEKLFF
>TRBV6-2/TRBV6-3|16|TRBJ1-4
CASSDGQGPTNEKLFF